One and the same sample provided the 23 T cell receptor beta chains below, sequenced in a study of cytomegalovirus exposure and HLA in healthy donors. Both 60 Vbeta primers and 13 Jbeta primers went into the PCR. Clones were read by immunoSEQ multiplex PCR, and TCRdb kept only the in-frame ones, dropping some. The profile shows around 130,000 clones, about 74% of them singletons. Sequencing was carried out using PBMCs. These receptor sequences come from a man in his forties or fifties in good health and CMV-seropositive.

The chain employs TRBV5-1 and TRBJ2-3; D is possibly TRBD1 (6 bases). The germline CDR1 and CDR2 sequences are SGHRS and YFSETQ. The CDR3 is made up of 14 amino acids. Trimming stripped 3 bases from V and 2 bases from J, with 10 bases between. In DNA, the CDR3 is TGCGCCAGCAGCTCCGGGACACCCACAGATACGCAGTATTTT. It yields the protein CASSSGTPTDTQYF.

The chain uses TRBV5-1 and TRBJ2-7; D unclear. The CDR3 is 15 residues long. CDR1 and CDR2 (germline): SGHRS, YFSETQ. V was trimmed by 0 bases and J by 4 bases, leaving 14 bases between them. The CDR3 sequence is CASSLGASVVYEQYF. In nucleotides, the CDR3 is TGCGCCAGCAGCTTGGGGGCCTCAGTAGTTTACGAGCAGTACTTC.

The CDR3 loop reads CASSPGQGHSYEQYF. The CDR3 DNA is TGTGCCAGCTCACCGGGACAGGGCCACTCCTACGAGCAGTACTTC. The chain links TRBV18 to TRBJ2-7, with TRBD1 matching 9 bases. From germline, CDR1 is KGHSH and CDR2 LQKENI. The CDR3 totals 15 residues. J gave up 0 bases and V 3 bases, and 3 bases lay outside the gene matches.

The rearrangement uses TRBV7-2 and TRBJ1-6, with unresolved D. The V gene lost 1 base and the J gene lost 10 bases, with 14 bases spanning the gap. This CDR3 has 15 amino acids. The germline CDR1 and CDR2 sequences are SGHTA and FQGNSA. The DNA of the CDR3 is TGTGCCAGCAGCTTAGTAGGTGGGAGCGGGTCACCCCTCCACTTT. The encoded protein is CASSLVGGSGSPLHF.

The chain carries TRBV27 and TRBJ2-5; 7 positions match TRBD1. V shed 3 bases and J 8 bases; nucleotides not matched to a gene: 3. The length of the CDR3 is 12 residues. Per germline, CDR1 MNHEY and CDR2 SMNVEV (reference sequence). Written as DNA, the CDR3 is TGTGCCAGCAGTTTCGACAGGGTAACCCAGTACTTC. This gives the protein CASSFDRVTQYF.

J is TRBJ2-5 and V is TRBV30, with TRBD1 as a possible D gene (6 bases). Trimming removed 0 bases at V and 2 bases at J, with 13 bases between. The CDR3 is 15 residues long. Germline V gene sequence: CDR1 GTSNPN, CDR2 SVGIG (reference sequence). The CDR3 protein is CAWSVGRGWQETQYF. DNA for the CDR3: TGTGCCTGGAGTGTTGGCAGGGGATGGCAAGAGACCCAGTACTTC.

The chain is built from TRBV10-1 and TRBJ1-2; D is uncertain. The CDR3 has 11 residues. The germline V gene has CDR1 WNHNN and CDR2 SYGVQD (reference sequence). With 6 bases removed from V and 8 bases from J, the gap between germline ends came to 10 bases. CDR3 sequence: CASRPGSGYTF. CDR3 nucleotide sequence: TGCGCCAGCAGGCCAGGATCCGGCTACACCTTC.

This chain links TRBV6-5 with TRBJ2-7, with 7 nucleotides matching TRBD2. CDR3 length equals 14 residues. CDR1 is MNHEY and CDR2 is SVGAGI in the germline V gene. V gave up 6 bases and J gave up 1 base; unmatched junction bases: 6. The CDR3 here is CASSRRELSYEQYF. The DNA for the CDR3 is TGTGCCAGCAGCCGGCGGGAGCTTTCCTACGAGCAGTACTTC.

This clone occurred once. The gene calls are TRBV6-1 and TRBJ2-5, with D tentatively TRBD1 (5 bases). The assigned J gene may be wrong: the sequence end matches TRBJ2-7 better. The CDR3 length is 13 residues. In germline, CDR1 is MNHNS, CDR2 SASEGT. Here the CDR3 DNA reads TGTGCCAGCAGTGAAGCGGGGCGATACGAGCAGTACTTC. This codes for CASSEAGRYEQYF.

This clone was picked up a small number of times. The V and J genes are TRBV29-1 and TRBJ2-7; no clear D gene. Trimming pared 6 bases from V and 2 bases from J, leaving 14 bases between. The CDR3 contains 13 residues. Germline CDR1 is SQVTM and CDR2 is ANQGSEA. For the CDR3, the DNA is TGCAGCGTCGTAGAGCCCAACCCCTACGAGCAGTACTTC. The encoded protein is CSVVEPNPYEQYF.

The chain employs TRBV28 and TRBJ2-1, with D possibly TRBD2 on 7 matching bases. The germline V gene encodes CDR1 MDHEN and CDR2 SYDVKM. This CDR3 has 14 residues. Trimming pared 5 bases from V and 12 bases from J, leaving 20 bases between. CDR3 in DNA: TGTGCCAGCAGTATCCCCGGGGGGCAACGTGTGCAGTTCTTC. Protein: CASSIPGGQRVQFF.

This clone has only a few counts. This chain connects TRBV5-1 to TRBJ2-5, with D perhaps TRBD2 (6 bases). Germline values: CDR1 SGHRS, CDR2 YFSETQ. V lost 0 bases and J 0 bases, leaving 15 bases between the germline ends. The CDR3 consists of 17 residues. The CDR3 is CASSLGRWGDHQETQYF. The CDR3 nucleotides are TGCGCCAGCAGCTTGGGAAGGTGGGGGGATCACCAAGAGACCCAGTACTTC.

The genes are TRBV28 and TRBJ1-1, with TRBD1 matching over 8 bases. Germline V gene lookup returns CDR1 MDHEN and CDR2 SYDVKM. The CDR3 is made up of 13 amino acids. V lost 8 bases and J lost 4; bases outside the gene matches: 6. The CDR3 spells CASRTGRGTEAFF. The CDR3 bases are TGTGCCAGCCGGACAGGGAGGGGCACTGAAGCTTTCTTT.

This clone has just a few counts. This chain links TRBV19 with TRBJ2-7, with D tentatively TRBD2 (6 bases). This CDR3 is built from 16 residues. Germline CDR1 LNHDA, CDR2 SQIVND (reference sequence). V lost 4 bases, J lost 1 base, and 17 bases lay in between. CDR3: CASSKTAGQGSYEQYF. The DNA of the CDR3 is TGTGCCAGTAGTAAGACTGCGGGGCAGGGATCCTACGAGCAGTACTTC.

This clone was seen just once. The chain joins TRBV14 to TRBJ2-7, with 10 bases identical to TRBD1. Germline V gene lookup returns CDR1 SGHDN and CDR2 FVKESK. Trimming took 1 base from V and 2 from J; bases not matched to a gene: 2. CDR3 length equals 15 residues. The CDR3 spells CASSQGQGATYEQYF. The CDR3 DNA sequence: TGTGCCAGCAGCCAAGGACAGGGGGCGACCTACGAGCAGTACTTC.

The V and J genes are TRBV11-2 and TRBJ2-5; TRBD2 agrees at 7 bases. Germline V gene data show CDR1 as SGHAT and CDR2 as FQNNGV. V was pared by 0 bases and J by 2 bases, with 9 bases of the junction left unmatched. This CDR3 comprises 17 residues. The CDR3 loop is CASSLEKAGTRQETQYF. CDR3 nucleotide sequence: TGTGCCAGCAGCTTAGAAAAAGCGGGAACAAGACAAGAGACCCAGTACTTC.

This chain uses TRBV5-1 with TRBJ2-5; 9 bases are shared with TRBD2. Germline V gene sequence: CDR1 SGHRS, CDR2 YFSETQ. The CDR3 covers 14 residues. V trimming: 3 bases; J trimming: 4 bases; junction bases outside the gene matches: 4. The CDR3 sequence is CASSSSSGVETQYF. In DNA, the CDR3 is TGCGCCAGCAGCTCCTCTAGCGGGGTAGAGACCCAGTACTTC.

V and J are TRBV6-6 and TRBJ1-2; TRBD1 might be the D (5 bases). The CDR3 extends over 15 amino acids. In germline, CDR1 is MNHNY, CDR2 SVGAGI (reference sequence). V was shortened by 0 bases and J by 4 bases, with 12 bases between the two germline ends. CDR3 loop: CASSYSRGFSYGYTF. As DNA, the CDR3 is TGTGCCAGCAGTTACTCCCGGGGGTTTAGCTATGGCTACACCTTC.

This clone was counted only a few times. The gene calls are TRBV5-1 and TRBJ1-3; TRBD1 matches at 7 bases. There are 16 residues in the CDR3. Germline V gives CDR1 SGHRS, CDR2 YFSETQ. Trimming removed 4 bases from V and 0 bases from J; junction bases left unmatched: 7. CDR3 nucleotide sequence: TGCGCCAGCAGCGGAAGACAGGGCCTCTCTGGAAACACCATATATTTT. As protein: CASSGRQGLSGNTIYF.

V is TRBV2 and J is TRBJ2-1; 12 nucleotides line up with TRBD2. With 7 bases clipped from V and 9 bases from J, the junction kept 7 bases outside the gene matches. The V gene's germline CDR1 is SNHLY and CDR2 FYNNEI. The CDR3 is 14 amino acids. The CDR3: CASNLAGGLSEQFF. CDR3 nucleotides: TGTGCCAGCAATCTAGCGGGAGGGCTTAGTGAGCAGTTCTTC. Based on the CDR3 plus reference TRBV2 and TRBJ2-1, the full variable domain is EPEVTQTPSHQVTQMGQEVILRCVPISNHLYFYWYRQILGQKVEFLVSFYNNEISEKSEIFDDQFSVERPDGSNFTLKIRSTKLEDSAMYFCASNLAGGLSEQFFGPGTRLTVL.

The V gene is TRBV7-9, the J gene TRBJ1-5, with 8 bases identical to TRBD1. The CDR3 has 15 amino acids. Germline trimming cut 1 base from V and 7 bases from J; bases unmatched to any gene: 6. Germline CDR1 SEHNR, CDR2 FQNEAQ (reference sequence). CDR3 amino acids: CASSLDSGGRQPQHF. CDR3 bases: TGTGCCAGCAGCTTAGACTCAGGGGGCAGGCAGCCCCAGCATTTT.

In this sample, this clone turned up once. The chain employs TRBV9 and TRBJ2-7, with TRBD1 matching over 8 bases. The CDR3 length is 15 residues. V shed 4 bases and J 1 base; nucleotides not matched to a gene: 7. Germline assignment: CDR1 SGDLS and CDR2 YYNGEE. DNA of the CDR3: TGTGCCAGCAGCCCTCGGACAGGGCCTTCCTACGAGCAGTACTTC. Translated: CASSPRTGPSYEQYF.

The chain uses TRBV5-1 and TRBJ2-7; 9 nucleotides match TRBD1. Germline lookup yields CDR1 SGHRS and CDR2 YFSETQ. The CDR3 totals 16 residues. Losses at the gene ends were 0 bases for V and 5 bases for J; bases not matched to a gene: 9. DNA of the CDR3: TGCGCCAGCAGCTTGGATAACAGGGGGCGCTTCGACGAGCAGTACTTC. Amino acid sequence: CASSLDNRGRFDEQYF.